One sample yielded the 21 T cell receptor beta chains listed below, sequenced in a study of blood T cells in healthy people across ages. A second about 6 to 12 cycle PCR used barcoded and J-beta primers. MiXCR, applied by TCRdb to the 5' RACE reads, yields one record per CDR3 protein. Of roughly 800,000 distinct CDR3 sequences listed, around a quarter are singletons. These same data were also listed under a study on T cells of mothers and their children.

The sequenced material came from blood. The source of these receptors is a boy younger than 18 in good health.

Only a few counts were recorded for this clonotype. The rearrangement links TRBV12-3 or TRBV12-4 to TRBJ2-1; 9 nucleotides line up with TRBD1. With V trimmed by 2 bases and J by 6 bases, 8 bases remained unmatched. The CDR3 extends over 16 amino acids. CDR3 in DNA: TGTGCCAGCAGTTTATTGGGGACAGGGACTTTCAATGAGCAGTTCTTC. Translating gives CASSLLGTGTFNEQFF.

The chain links TRBV4-3 to TRBJ2-5, with D perhaps matching TRBD2 (6 bases). The tail of the sequence fits TRBJ2-7 better, so the J call may be wrong. Germline V CDR1 and CDR2: LGHNA, YSLEER. The CDR3 loop spans 15 amino acids. The CDR3 DNA reads TGCGCCAGCAGCGAAGGGCGGGGTTCTCCCTACGAGCAGTACTTC. It encodes CASSEGRGSPYEQYF.

The sample holds a few counts of this clonotype. CDR3 DNA sequence: TGCGCCAGCAGGGGCGGACTAGCAGAAGAGACCCAGTACTTC. Translating gives CASRGGLAEETQYF. V gene TRBV5-1 combines with J gene TRBJ2-5; 8 bases line up with TRBD2. Germline-derived CDR1 and CDR2 are SGHRS and YFSETQ. The length of the CDR3 is 14 residues. Losses at the gene ends were 5 bases for V and 3 bases for J; bases not matched to a gene: 6. The variable domain in full, with the rest retrieved from reference TRBV5-1 and TRBJ2-5, is KAGVTQTPRYLIKTRGQQVTLSCSPISGHRSVSWYQQTPGQGLQFLFEYFSETQRNKGNFPGRFSGRQFSNSRSEMNVSTLELGDSALYLCASRGGLAEETQYFGPGTRLLVL.

This clonotype was seen a few times. The chain carries TRBV14 and TRBJ2-3, with 7 positions matching TRBD1. The CDR3 extends over 16 amino acids. The germline gives CDR1 SGHDN, CDR2 FVKESK. V trimming: 3 bases; J trimming: 6 bases; junction bases outside the gene matches: 12. CDR3 in amino acids: CASSHRRDSLGDTQYF. The DNA for the CDR3 is TGTGCCAGCAGCCACCGACGGGACAGCCTTGGTGATACGCAGTATTTT.

This clonotype was seen a few times. This chain uses TRBV5-6 with TRBJ1-1, with D uncertain. V was pared by 4 bases and J by 4 bases, with 20 bases between. The CDR3 has 16 residues. CDR1 SGHDT and CDR2 YYEEEE come from the germline V gene. The CDR3 reads CASSPGHPGLGTEAFF. The DNA for the CDR3 is TGTGCCAGCAGCCCTGGTCATCCGGGGTTGGGCACTGAAGCTTTCTTT. The full variable domain, rest sourced from reference TRBV5-6 and TRBJ1-1, is DAGVTQSPTHLIKTRGQQVTLRCSPKSGHDTVSWYQQALGQGPQFIFQYYEEEERQRGNFPDRFSGHQFPNYSSELNVNALLLGDSALYLCASSPGHPGLGTEAFFGQGTRLTVV.

With respect to this clonotype: One end of the junction does not line up with germline, which may come from a read error. The chain uses TRBV7-2 and TRBJ1-4, with 7 bases fitting TRBD1. The germline V gene has CDR1 SGHTA and CDR2 FQGNSA. CDR3 length equals 14 residues. CDR3 DNA sequence: TGTGCCAGCAGCTCTCGACAGGGTAGTGAAAAACTGTTTTTC. As protein: CASSSRQGSEKLFF.

This clonotype was detected only a few times. V and J are TRBV7-3 and TRBJ1-5, with D hard to call. V lost 6 bases and J 0 bases, leaving 12 bases between the germline ends. In germline, CDR1 is SGHTA, CDR2 FQGTGA. The CDR3 contains 15 residues. The CDR3 DNA is TGTGCCAGCAGTTCAGGAGATTATAGCAATCAGCCCCAGCATTTT. Translating gives CASSSGDYSNQPQHF.

This chain links TRBV3-1 with TRBJ2-5; D may be TRBD2 (5 bases). The CDR3 loop spans 14 amino acids. The germline V and J ends were trimmed by 1 base and 5 bases, with 11 bases remaining between them. Germline-derived CDR1 and CDR2 are LGHDT and YNNKEL (reference sequence). As DNA, the CDR3 is TGTGCCAGCAGCCAAGTGGTAGAGCGGGAGACCCAGTACTTC. This codes for CASSQVVERETQYF.

There are many counts of this clonotype. The chain recombines TRBV7-2 with TRBJ2-7, with 11 bases aligning to TRBD2. This CDR3 region has 14 residues. With 3 bases clipped from V and 2 bases from J, the junction kept 0 bases outside the gene matches. Germline V gives CDR1 SGHTA, CDR2 FQGNSA. The CDR3 spells CASSFSGGAYEQYF. In DNA form, the CDR3 reads TGTGCCAGCAGCTTTAGCGGGGGGGCCTACGAGCAGTACTTC.

There are a few counts of this clonotype. The genes are TRBV9 and TRBJ1-4; D not certain. There are 15 residues in the CDR3. The germline V gene has CDR1 SGDLS and CDR2 YYNGEE. Trimming removed 0 bases from V and 1 base from J, with 7 bases in between. The CDR3 region is CASSVDLGTNEKLFF. CDR3 nucleotide sequence: TGTGCCAGCAGCGTAGATCTGGGAACTAATGAAAAACTGTTTTTT.

The chain uses TRBV15 and TRBJ2-7; TRBD1 matches 8 bases. The CDR3 runs 14 residues. After removal of 1 base from V and 4 bases from J, the junction contained 3 bases not matched to a gene. Germline V gene sequence: CDR1 LNHNV, CDR2 YYDKDF (reference sequence). The CDR3 sequence is CATSRAGQGYEQYF. The CDR3, as DNA: TGTGCCACCAGCAGAGCCGGACAGGGTTACGAGCAGTACTTC.

CDR3 nucleotide sequence: TGTGCCAGCAGCTTGGGACTAGCGGGGGTAAGACCCTACAATGAGCAGTTCTTC. It is translated as CASSLGLAGVRPYNEQFF. The chain couples TRBV6-2 or TRBV6-3 to TRBJ2-1; 14 bases fit TRBD2. Germline CDR1 and CDR2: MNHEY and SVGEGT. V lost 6 bases to trimming and J lost 2 bases; unmatched junction nucleotides: 9. CDR3 length: 18 residues.

V and J are TRBV29-1 and TRBJ2-2; 8 nucleotides align to TRBD1. V shed 5 bases and J 6 bases; nucleotides not matched to a gene: 11. CDR1 is SQVTM and CDR2 is ANQGSEA in the germline V gene. CDR3 size: 15 residues. The CDR3 here is CSVSFTTGEAGELFF. The CDR3 nucleotides read TGCAGCGTTTCCTTTACGACAGGGGAGGCCGGGGAGCTGTTTTTT.

There are a few counts of this clonotype. The chain employs TRBV5-1 and TRBJ2-3, with TRBD2 matching 13 bases. Germline V gene sequence: CDR1 SGHRS, CDR2 YFSETQ. The CDR3 covers 17 residues. The J segment lost 6 bases and the V segment lost 4 bases, leaving 11 bases of the junction unmatched. CDR3 region: CASSPGTSGILWDTQYF. CDR3 DNA: TGCGCCAGCAGCCCGGGGACTAGCGGGATCCTGTGGGATACGCAGTATTTT.

This clonotype was seen a handful of times. The rearrangement joins TRBV20-1 to TRBJ2-1; 7 bases agree with TRBD1. The junction had 12 bases not matched to a gene; V was cut back by 1 base and J by 0 bases. This CDR3 contains 18 residues. The germline gives CDR1 DFQATT, CDR2 SNEGSKA (reference sequence). In DNA, the CDR3 is TGCAGTGCTAGAGTGACAGGGACCACCCAGAGCTCCTACAATGAGCAGTTCTTC. Translated: CSARVTGTTQSSYNEQFF.

This sequence joins TRBV7-9 and TRBJ2-1, with D possibly called TRBD1 or TRBD2 (5 bases each). V was trimmed by 1 base and J by 3 bases, leaving 10 bases between them. Germline CDR1 SEHNR, CDR2 FQNEAQ (reference sequence). This CDR3 is built from 15 residues. Here the CDR3 DNA reads TGTGCCAGCAGCTTAGGAGGGGTCGGCTACAATGAGCAGTTCTTC. It translates to CASSLGGVGYNEQFF.

This chain joins TRBV11-1 and TRBJ2-5, with 9 bases fitting TRBD2. Germline CDR1 is SGHAT and CDR2 is FQDESV (reference sequence). The CDR3 contains 15 residues. Trimming removed 2 bases from V and 5 bases from J; junction bases left unmatched: 6. The chain's CDR3 is CASSLLAGVEETQYF. CDR3 bases: TGTGCCAGCAGCTTATTAGCGGGGGTCGAGGAGACCCAGTACTTC.

The chain's CDR3 is CASSLDRNIQYF. CDR3 coding DNA: TGTGCCAGCAGCTTGGACAGAAACATTCAGTACTTC. V usage is TRBV5-6 and J usage is TRBJ2-4; no clear D gene. Germline CDR1 and CDR2: SGHDT and YYEEEE. Trimming left V 0 bases short and J 6 bases short, with 4 bases between. CDR3 length equals 12 residues. Based on the CDR3 plus reference TRBV5-6 and TRBJ2-4, the full variable domain is DAGVTQSPTHLIKTRGQQVTLRCSPKSGHDTVSWYQQALGQGPQFIFQYYEEEERQRGNFPDRFSGHQFPNYSSELNVNALLLGDSALYLCASSLDRNIQYFGAGTRLSVL.

The table lists this clonotype with a few counts. The gene calls are TRBV5-1 and TRBJ2-5, with D unresolved. CDR3 size: 15 residues. CDR1 and CDR2 from the germline V gene are SGHRS and YFSETQ. The ends were cut back, 4 bases at V and 5 bases at J, with 18 bases in the middle. This CDR3 is CASSPALGYGETQYF. The CDR3 DNA reads as TGCGCCAGCAGCCCTGCTTTAGGATATGGGGAGACCCAGTACTTC.

The sample holds a few counts of this clonotype. This chain connects TRBV20-1 to TRBJ2-2; no definite D call. The V end lost 5 bases, the J end lost 0 bases, and 13 bases lay between the germline ends. This CDR3 region has 15 residues. In germline, CDR1 is DFQATT, CDR2 SNEGSKA (reference sequence). CDR3 loop: CSAGNPLTNTGELFF. The CDR3, as DNA: TGCAGTGCTGGAAACCCTTTAACGAACACCGGGGAGCTGTTTTTT.

V gene TRBV12-3 or TRBV12-4 combines with J gene TRBJ2-1; tentative D call: TRBD2 (5 bases). The better agreement between TRBJ2-7 and the DNA end casts doubt on the J call. The CDR3 has 16 residues. The CDR3 region has the DNA TGTGCCAGCAGTTCGATGAGCGGTATTAGCTCCTACGAGCAGTACTTC. Protein: CASSSMSGISSYEQYF.